The T cell receptor beta chain described here comes from a study of blood T cell repertoires in COVID-19. The table came from immunoSEQ multiplex PCR; TCRdb's copy has only in-frame clones and leaves some out. The sample yields over 150,000 clones, about 86% seen once. Germline V lookup: CDR1 ENHRY, CDR2 SYGVKD. Trimming removed 10 bases from V and 2 bases from J, with 9 bases in between. This CDR3 comprises 12 residues. The specimen was peripheral blood. This receptor was obtained from a man over 45 with active or convalescent COVID-19. J is TRBJ1-5 and V is TRBV10-3, with D maybe TRBD1 (6 bases). CDR3 residues: CATRTGNQPQHF. The CDR3 DNA follows: TGTGCCACAAGGACAGGCAATCAGCCCCAGCATTTT.